These T cell receptor beta chains were read from a single sample in a study of CD8+ T cells in alopecia areata. TCRdb's copy holds only in-frame clones and misses some; the assay was immunoSEQ multiplex PCR. The sample has roughly 20,000 clones; around 66% are singletons. The specimen was skin, collected at week 0. The origin of the receptors is a human donor with alopecia areata. The CDR3 runs from the conserved cysteine through the conserved F or W. Each record gives: clone size, D gene, V gene, J gene, CDR3 DNA, CDR3 protein. A D gene is named only where the DNA matches it firmly. Not all rows give a size; the values are once, few, many and, for expanded clones, a class.

few,.,TRBV12-5,TRBJ1-5,TGTGCTAGTGGTTCCCCTTGGCCGCAGCCCCAGCATTTT,CASGSPWPQPQHF
few,.,TRBV7-2,TRBJ1-1,TGTGCCAGCAGCTTACTGGGAGGGAACACTGAAGCTTTCTTT,CASSLLGGNTEAFF
.,.,TRBV2,TRBJ1-2,TGTGCCAGCAGTGAAAGGGGGGTGGGGGGCTACACCTTC,CASSERGVGGYTF
few,TRBD2,TRBV7-2,TRBJ2-3,TGTGCCAGCAGCCCCTTGGCGGGGGGCCTGGCAGATACGCAGTATTTT,CASSPLAGGLADTQYF
once,TRBD1,TRBV5-5,TRBJ1-1,TGTGCCAGCAGCTTGGTCTGGGGGCGCCCGGACAGGCCGAACACTGAAGCTTTCTTT,CASSLVWGRPDRPNTEAFF
.,TRBD1,TRBV7-9,TRBJ1-2,TGTGCCAGCAGAACCACAGGGGACTATGGCTACACCTTC,CASRTTGDYGYTF
.,TRBD1,TRBV19,TRBJ2-1,TGTGCCAGTAGCCCCGGGACAGGGTACAATGAGCAGTTCTTC,CASSPGTGYNEQFF
once,TRBD1,TRBV6-5,TRBJ1-5,TGTGCCAGCAGGATCAGACAGGGGGCCTTGCCCCAGCATTTT,CASRIRQGALPQHF
.,.,TRBV5-1,TRBJ1-2,TGCGCCAGCAGCTTGTATTTGGGGGCGCAGGGTGGCTACACCTTC,CASSLYLGAQGGYTF
.,TRBD1,TRBV4-1,TRBJ1-2,TGCGCCAGCAGCCAACTTGGGGGACAGGGGTATGGCTACACCTTC,CASSQLGGQGYGYTF
.,TRBD2,TRBV6-4,TRBJ2-7,TGTGCCAGCAGTGACGGGCTAGCGGGCGACTCCTACGAGCAGTACTTC,CASSDGLAGDSYEQYF
.,TRBD1,TRBV5-1,TRBJ1-1,TGCGCCAGCAGCCTACAGGGGGGCACTGAAGCTTTCTTT,CASSLQGGTEAFF
.,.,TRBV7-2,TRBJ2-1,TGTGCCAGCAGCCTACAGAGGAATGAGCAGTTCTTC,CASSLQRNEQFF
few,.,TRBV6-6,TRBJ1-2,TGTGCCAGCATCCTCTCCCGGGCGTTGGGTGGCTATGGCTACACCTTC,CASILSRALGGYGYTF
.,.,TRBV5-5,TRBJ1-5,TGTGCCAGCAGCCGGTGGCGATCCTATAATCAGCCCCAGCATTTT,CASSRWRSYNQPQHF
.,.,TRBV19,TRBJ1-6,TGTGCCAGTAGCGGGGGACGGTTGGTGGACCTCCACTTT,CASSGGRLVDLHF
.,.,TRBV7-9,TRBJ1-1,TGTGCCACCGCCGCTTACAGGGATGGGACTGAAGCTTTCTTT,CATAAYRDGTEAFF
.,TRBD1,TRBV7-7,TRBJ2-5,TGTGCTAGCAGCTTGGGGGACAGCCAAGAGACCCAGTACTTC,CASSLGDSQETQYF
few,.,TRBV5-1,TRBJ2-5,TGCGCCAGCAGCCAAAGCGGGCCCCATCAAGAGACCCAGTACTTC,CASSQSGPHQETQYF
.,.,TRBV5-1,TRBJ2-2,TGCGCCAGCAGCTCTTACCCCAGGGGTAAGACCGGGGAGCTGTTTTTT,CASSSYPRGKTGELFF
.,TRBD2,TRBV9,TRBJ2-3,TGTGCCAGCAGCGAACTAGCGGGGAGCCGCACAGATACGCAGTATTTT,CASSELAGSRTDTQYF
few,.,TRBV18,TRBJ1-1,TGTGCCAGCTCACCAGGGGCGAGAGCTACTTTCTTT,CASSPGARATFF
.,.,TRBV2,TRBJ2-1,TGTGCCAGCAGTGGGGGGAGAGGCGAGCAGTTCTTC,CASSGGRGEQFF
few,TRBD1,TRBV4-1,TRBJ1-2,TGCGCCAGCAGCCCCGGGACAGGGAACTTCTATGGCTACACCTTC,CASSPGTGNFYGYTF
.,.,TRBV6-1,TRBJ1-4,TGTGCCAGCAGTGAAGGGACAACTAATGAAAAACTGTTTTTT,CASSEGTTNEKLFF
.,TRBD2,TRBV5-4,TRBJ2-3,TGTGCCAGCAGCTCTAGCGGGGGGGCCGGTACAGATACGCAGTATTTT,CASSSSGGAGTDTQYF
.,TRBD1,TRBV5-4,TRBJ1-4,TGTGCCAGCCGACCAGGGGGAGTAGGTGAAAAACTGTTTTTT,CASRPGGVGEKLFF
.,TRBD1,TRBV5-6,TRBJ1-5,TGTGCCAGCAGCTTAACGGGACAGGGGGCTTATAGCAATCAGCCCCAGCATTTT,CASSLTGQGAYSNQPQHF
.,.,TRBV11-2,TRBJ1-6,TGTGCCAGCAGCTTATCCGGGAGCTCCTATAATTCACCCCTCCACTTT,CASSLSGSSYNSPLHF
.,TRBD2,TRBV9,TRBJ2-1,TGTGCCAGCAGCGTAGGCGGGGGTTCCTACAATGAGCAGTTCTTC,CASSVGGGSYNEQFF
.,.,TRBV19,TRBJ1-2,TGTGCCAGTAGTATAGATCACTCTCAGGGAGCCTATGGCTACACCTTC,CASSIDHSQGAYGYTF
.,TRBD1,TRBV7-6,TRBJ1-1,TGTGCCAGCAGCCCCCGACAGGGGAGCATGAACACTGAAGCTTTCTTT,CASSPRQGSMNTEAFF
.,.,TRBV7-9,TRBJ1-5,TGTGCCAGCAGCTCGGGAGTTCAGCCCCAGCATTTT,CASSSGVQPQHF
.,.,TRBV7-2,TRBJ1-2,TGTGCCAGCAGCTCGCCGACAGGAAACTATGGCTACACCTTC,CASSSPTGNYGYTF
.,.,TRBV11-2,TRBJ1-6,TGTGCCAGCAGCGGGGGGGGCCAGAGCTCCTATAATTCACCCCTCCACTTT,CASSGGGQSSYNSPLHF
.,TRBD1,TRBV7-2,TRBJ2-3,TGTGCCAGCAGCCGGGGACAGGGGTGGGCAAAAGATATGCAGTATTTT,CASSRGQGWAKDMQYF
.,.,TRBV18,TRBJ2-1,TGTGCCAGCTCACCTACCCTTGGTGAGCAGTTCTTC,CASSPTLGEQFF
once,.,TRBV27,TRBJ2-5,TGTGCCACCTATCGGGGGCCCCAGAGATTCGGTCCGCAAGAGACCCAGTACTTC,CATYRGPQRFGPQETQYF
few,TRBD2,TRBV7-2,TRBJ2-1,TGTGCCAGCAGCCTTACTAGCGGGGGTTACAATGAGCAGTTCTTC,CASSLTSGGYNEQFF
.,.,TRBV7-2,TRBJ2-1,TGTGCCAGCAGCTTTGTGAAGGGACCTTACAATGAGCAGTTCTTC,CASSFVKGPYNEQFF
.,.,TRBV5-6,TRBJ2-5,TGTGCCAGCAGCTTGGGGGCCAGGCTAGAGACCCAGTACTTC,CASSLGARLETQYF
.,TRBD1,TRBV7-8,TRBJ2-7,TGTGCCAGCAGCTTATGGGGACAGGGTGGGTCTACATCCTACGAGCAGTACTTC,CASSLWGQGGSTSYEQYF
.,TRBD1,TRBV6-5,TRBJ2-7,TGTGCCAGCATCGACAGGGACACTCCCTACGAGCAGTACTTC,CASIDRDTPYEQYF
.,.,TRBV5-5,TRBJ1-3,TGTGCCAGCAGCTCGGGCAGGCCGGGAAACACCATATATTTT,CASSSGRPGNTIYF
.,.,TRBV7-2,TRBJ2-7,TGTGCCAGCAGGTTACTAGTGGGGGACTACGAGCAGTACTTC,CASRLLVGDYEQYF
.,.,TRBV11-2,TRBJ2-1,TGTGCCAGCAGCTTCCCTCCGAAAGAGCAGTTCTTC,CASSFPPKEQFF
.,TRBD1,TRBV5-4,TRBJ1-4,TGTGCCAGCAGCTTGGACAGGGGGCTTGCGAAACTGTTTTTT,CASSLDRGLAKLFF
.,TRBD2,TRBV19,TRBJ2-7,TGTGCCAGTAGGATGAACGGGGGGAGCACCTACGAGCAGTACTTC,CASRMNGGSTYEQYF
.,.,TRBV7-8,TRBJ2-1,TGTGCCAGCAGCTTAGAGGGGGGGAGCTCCTACAATGAGCAGTTCTTC,CASSLEGGSSYNEQFF
.,TRBD2,TRBV7-2,TRBJ2-1,TGTGCCAGCAGACCTAGCGGGGGGGCCCCGAGTGAGCAGTTCTTC,CASRPSGGAPSEQFF
few,TRBD1,TRBV5-1,TRBJ1-2,TGCGCCAGCAGCCTACAGACAGGGCCAAACTATGGCTACACCTTC,CASSLQTGPNYGYTF
.,TRBD1,TRBV7-9,TRBJ2-1,TGTGCCAGCAGCGCGCCGGACAGGGGGGTAAATGAGCAGTTCTTC,CASSAPDRGVNEQFF
.,TRBD1,TRBV5-6,TRBJ1-3,TGTGCCAGCAGCTTGGGGGGACAGATCTCTGGAAACACCATATATTTT,CASSLGGQISGNTIYF
few,.,TRBV11-2,TRBJ2-3,TGTGCCAGCAGCTTACCTGGTTTCGCGGATACGCAGTATTTT,CASSLPGFADTQYF
.,.,TRBV19,TRBJ1-1,TGTGCCAGTAGTCCCCGGTCCAGCTTGGGAACTGAAGCTTTCTTT,CASSPRSSLGTEAFF
.,TRBD1,TRBV13,TRBJ1-2,TGTGCCAGCAGCCCACAGGGGGCCTATGGCTACACCTTC,CASSPQGAYGYTF
.,TRBD1,TRBV11-2,TRBJ2-5,TGTGCCAGCACGGACAGGGGAGATTTTGGGACCCAGTACTTC,CASTDRGDFGTQYF
.,.,TRBV4-2,TRBJ2-7,TGTGCCAGCAGCCAAGAGGTGGGATCCTCCTACGAGCAGTACTTC,CASSQEVGSSYEQYF
once,.,TRBV6-5,TRBJ2-5,TGTGCCAGCAGGCGCGGGGAGACCCAGTACTTC,CASRRGETQYF